The subject of this entry is one TCR beta chain. Antigen specificity is unknown. The data stem from a study of T cells in women clearing cervical HPV infection. This table comes from immunoSEQ multiplex PCR, and its TCRdb copy is limited to in-frame clones, with some not included. The sample has around 18,000 clones. General study points: Repertoire richness, not evenness, was significantly elevated in CIN3+ cases versus controls.

Material: blood buffy coat. The receptor's source is a woman aged 18 to 75 with a cervical HPV16 infection that either progressed to CIN3+ or cleared (not recorded which).

This CDR3 is CASRTTGGYEQYF. Partial CDR3 DNA: TGCGCCAGCAGAACCACCGGGGGCTACGAG. The V and J genes are TRBV5-1 and TRBJ2-7; possible D gene TRBD2, 6 bases. The read ends 3 residues early relative to the CDR3; the germline J gene fills the gap. Germline CDR1 and CDR2: SGHRS and YFSETQ. The CDR3 runs 13 residues. V shed 5 bases and J shed 3 bases, with 12 bases lying between them.